This T cell receptor (beta chain) was sequenced during a study of blood T cell repertoires in COVID-19. Original data processing: Nucleated cell counts were estimated from reference gene primer amplification. Some clones are missing from TCRdb's copy, which holds only in-frame ones; the method was immunoSEQ multiplex PCR. The V and J calls and clone size were taken over from that table, and D and trimming were inferred from the DNA. The sample has around 300,000 clones, around 90% seen once. Recruitment covered about two dozen US areas and drew participants whose ages spanned about 18 to 90 years. Each recovered donor of Cohort 3 presented with two negative PCRs, clearance, or symptom resolution. The CDR3 is made up of 15 amino acids. V was cut by 1 base and J by 3 bases, with 13 bases left in between. Germline V gives CDR1 SGHDT, CDR2 YYEEEE.

This clonotype originated in a middle-aged woman who had recovered from COVID-19. J is TRBJ1-2 and V is TRBV5-6; D gene ambiguous. The sample consisted of PBMCs or T cells enriched from blood (not recorded which). In nucleotides, the CDR3 is TGTGCCAGCAGCTTGTGGCGGGTGCCCCACTATGGCTACACCTTC. This sequence encodes CASSLWRVPHYGYTF.